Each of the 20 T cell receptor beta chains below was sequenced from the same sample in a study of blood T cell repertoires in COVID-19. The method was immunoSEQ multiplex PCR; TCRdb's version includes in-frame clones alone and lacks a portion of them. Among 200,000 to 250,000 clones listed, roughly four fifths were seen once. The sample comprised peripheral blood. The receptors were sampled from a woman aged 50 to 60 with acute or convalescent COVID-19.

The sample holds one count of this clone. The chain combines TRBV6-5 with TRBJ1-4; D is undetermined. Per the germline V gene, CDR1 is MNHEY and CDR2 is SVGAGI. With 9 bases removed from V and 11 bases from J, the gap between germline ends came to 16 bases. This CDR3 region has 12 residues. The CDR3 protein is CARKRYQEKLFF. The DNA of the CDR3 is TGTGCCAGGAAACGGTATCAAGAGAAACTGTTTTTT.

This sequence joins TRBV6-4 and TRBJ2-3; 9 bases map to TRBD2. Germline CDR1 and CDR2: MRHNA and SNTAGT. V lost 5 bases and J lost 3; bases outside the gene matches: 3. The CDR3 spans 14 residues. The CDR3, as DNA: TGTGCCAGCAGTCCGGGACTAGCTACAGATACGCAGTATTTT. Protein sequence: CASSPGLATDTQYF.

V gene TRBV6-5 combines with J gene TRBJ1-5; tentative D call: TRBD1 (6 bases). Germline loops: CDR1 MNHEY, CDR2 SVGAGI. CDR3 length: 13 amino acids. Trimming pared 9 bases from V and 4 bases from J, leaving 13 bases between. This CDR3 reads CASTGTPNQPQHF. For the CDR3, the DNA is TGTGCCAGTACCGGGACACCTAATCAGCCCCAGCATTTT.

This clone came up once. CDR3 in DNA: TGCAGCGGACAGGGCTCCTACGAGCAGTACTTC. Protein product: CSGQGSYEQYF. This rearrangement joins TRBV20-1 to TRBJ2-7; 8 bases are shared with TRBD1. The CDR3 consists of 11 residues. Germline V lookup: CDR1 DFQATT, CDR2 SNEGSKA (reference sequence).

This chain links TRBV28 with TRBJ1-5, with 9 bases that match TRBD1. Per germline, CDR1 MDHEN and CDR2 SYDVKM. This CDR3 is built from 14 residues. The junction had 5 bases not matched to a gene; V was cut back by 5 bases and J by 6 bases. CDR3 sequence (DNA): TGTGCCAGCAGTCTTACAGGGGGCGGTCAGCCCCAGCATTTT. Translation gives CASSLTGGGQPQHF.

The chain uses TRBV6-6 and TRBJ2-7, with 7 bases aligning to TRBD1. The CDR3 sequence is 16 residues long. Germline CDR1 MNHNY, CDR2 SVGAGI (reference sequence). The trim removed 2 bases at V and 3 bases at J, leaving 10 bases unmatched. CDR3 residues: CASSYNPGTAYYEQYF. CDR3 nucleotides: TGTGCCAGCAGTTACAACCCCGGGACAGCTTACTACGAGCAGTACTTC.

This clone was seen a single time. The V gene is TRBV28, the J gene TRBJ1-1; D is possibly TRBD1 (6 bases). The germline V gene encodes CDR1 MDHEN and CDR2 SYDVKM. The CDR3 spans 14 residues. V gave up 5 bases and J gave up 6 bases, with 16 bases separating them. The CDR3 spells CASSKQGEGAEAFF. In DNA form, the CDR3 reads TGTGCCAGCAGTAAACAGGGAGAGGGCGCTGAAGCTTTCTTT.

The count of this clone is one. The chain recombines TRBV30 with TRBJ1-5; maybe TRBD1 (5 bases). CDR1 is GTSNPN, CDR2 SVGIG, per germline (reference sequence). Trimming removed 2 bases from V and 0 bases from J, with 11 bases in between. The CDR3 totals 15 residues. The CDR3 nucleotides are TGTGCCTGGAGTCAGGACACCTATAGCAATCAGCCCCAGCATTTT. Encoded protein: CAWSQDTYSNQPQHF.

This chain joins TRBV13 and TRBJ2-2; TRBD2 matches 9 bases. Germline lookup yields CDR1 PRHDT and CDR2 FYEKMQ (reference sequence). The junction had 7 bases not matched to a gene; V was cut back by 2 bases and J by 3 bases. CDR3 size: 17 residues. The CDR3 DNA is TGTGCCAGCAGCTTACCTAGAGCGGGAGGCGACACCGGGGAGCTGTTTTTT. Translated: CASSLPRAGGDTGELFF.

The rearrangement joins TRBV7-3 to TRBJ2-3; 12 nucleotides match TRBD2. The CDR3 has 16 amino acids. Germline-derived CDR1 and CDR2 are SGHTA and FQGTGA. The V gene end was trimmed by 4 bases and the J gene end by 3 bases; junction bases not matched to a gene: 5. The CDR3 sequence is CASSSGLAGNTDTQYF. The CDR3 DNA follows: TGTGCCAGCAGCTCCGGACTAGCGGGGAATACAGATACGCAGTATTTT.

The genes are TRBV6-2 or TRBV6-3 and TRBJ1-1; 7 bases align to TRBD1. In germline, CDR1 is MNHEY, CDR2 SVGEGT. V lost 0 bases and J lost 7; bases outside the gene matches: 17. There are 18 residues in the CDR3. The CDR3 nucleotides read TGTGCCAGCAGTTACTCGAGGGGGCAATCTACTCCGAGTAGTGAAGCTTTCTTT. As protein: CASSYSRGQSTPSSEAFF.

The CDR3 DNA reads as TGTGCCAGCAGCCAAGATAGATTACGGGGGGTCCCTTACGAGCAGTACTTC. This translates into CASSQDRLRGVPYEQYF. The chain recombines TRBV3-1 (or the pseudogene TRBV3-2) with TRBJ2-7; TRBD2 matches 7 bases. The CDR3 is made up of 17 amino acids. In germline, CDR1 is LGHDT, CDR2 YNNKEL (reference sequence). The V segment lost 0 bases and the J segment 4 bases; nucleotides outside the gene matches: 12.

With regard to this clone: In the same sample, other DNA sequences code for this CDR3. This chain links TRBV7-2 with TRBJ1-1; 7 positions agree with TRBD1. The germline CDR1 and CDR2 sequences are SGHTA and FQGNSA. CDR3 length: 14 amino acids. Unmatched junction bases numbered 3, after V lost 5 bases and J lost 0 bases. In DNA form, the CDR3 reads TGTGCCAGCAGCCTGAGGGGGCTGAACACTGAAGCTTTCTTT. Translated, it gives CASSLRGLNTEAFF.

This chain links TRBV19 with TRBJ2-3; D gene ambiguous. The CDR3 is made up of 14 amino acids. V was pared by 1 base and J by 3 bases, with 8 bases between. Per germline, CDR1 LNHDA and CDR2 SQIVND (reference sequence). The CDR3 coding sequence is TGTGCCAGTAGTATAGGGGCCAGGACAGATACGCAGTATTTT. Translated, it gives CASSIGARTDTQYF.

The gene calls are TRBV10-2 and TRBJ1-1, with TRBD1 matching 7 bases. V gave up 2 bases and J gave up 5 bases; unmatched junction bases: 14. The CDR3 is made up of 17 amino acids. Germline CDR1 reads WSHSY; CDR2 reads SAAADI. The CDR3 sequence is CASSEPTLAGGRTEAFF. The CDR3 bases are TGCGCCAGCAGTGAGCCGACGCTGGCAGGGGGGAGGACTGAAGCTTTCTTT.

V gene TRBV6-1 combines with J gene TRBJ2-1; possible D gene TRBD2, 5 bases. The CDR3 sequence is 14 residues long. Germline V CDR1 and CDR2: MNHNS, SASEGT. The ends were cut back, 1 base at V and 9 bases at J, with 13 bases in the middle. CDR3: CASSEGWERGEQFF. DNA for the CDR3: TGTGCCAGCAGTGAAGGATGGGAGCGCGGTGAGCAGTTCTTC.

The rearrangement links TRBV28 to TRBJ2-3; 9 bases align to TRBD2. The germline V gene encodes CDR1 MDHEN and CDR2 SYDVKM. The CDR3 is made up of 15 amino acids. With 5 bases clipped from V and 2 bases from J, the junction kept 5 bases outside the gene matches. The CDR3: CASSLAGRNTDTQYF. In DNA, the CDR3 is TGTGCCAGCAGTCTAGCGGGGAGAAACACAGATACGCAGTATTTT.

Here the CDR3 DNA reads TGTGCCAGCAGACAGTTGAGCACAGATACGCAGTATTTT. Translated, it gives CASRQLSTDTQYF. V usage is TRBV2 and J usage is TRBJ2-3; D gene uncertain. Germline loops: CDR1 SNHLY, CDR2 FYNNEI. The CDR3 is 13 amino acids. V was pared by 6 bases and J by 0 bases, with 7 bases between.

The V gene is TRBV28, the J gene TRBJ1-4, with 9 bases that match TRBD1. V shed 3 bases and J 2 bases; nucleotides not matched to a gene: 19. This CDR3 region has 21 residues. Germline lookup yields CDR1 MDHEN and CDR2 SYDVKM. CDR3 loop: CASSFLGQGFSGLETNEKLFF. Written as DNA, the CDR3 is TGTGCCAGCAGTTTTTTGGGACAGGGCTTTTCCGGGCTGGAGACTAATGAAAAACTGTTTTTT.

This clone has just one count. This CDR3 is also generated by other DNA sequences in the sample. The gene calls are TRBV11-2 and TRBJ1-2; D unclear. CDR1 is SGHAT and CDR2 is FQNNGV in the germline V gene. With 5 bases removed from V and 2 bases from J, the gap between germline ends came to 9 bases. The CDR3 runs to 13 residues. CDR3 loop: CASSLGQNYGYTF. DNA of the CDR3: TGTGCCAGCAGCCTGGGCCAAAACTATGGCTACACCTTC.